Listed below are T cell receptor beta chains from one sample, sequenced in a study of T cell responses to AZD1222 COVID-19 vaccine. Some clones are missing from TCRdb's copy, which holds only in-frame ones; the method was immunoSEQ multiplex PCR. The data hold 150,000 to 250,000 clones, with 90% to 95% observed a single time. This sample comprised peripheral blood, obtained 28 days after the second AZD1222 dose. The receptors shown here come from an adult who received the AZD1222 COVID-19 vaccine. CDR3s include the opening cysteine and the closing phenylalanine or tryptophan. Each record gives: clone size, V gene, D gene, J gene, CDR3 protein, CDR3 DNA. A D gene is named only where the DNA matches it firmly. Some rows have no size entry. The others give once, few or many, or a class for an expanded clone.

NA,TRBV19,TRBD1,TRBJ1-2,CASSIDVDRESIDYTF,TGTGCCAGTAGTATAGATGTTGACAGGGAATCGATTGACTACACCTTC
NA,TRBV5-1,NA,TRBJ1-4,CASSPGGEKLFF,TGCGCCAGCAGCCCGGGGGGAGAAAAACTGTTTTTT
NA,TRBV19,NA,TRBJ1-2,CASRQTYGYGYTF,TGTGCCAGTAGACAGACATACGGCTATGGCTACACCTTC
NA,TRBV7-3,NA,TRBJ1-1,CASSSQGDTEAFF,TGTGCCAGCAGCTCACAGGGAGACACTGAAGCTTTCTTT
NA,TRBV18,NA,TRBJ1-3,CASSRSLQGPGNTIYF,TGTGCCAGCTCGCGTAGTCTCCAGGGGCCTGGAAACACCATATATTTT
once,TRBV29-1,NA,TRBJ2-1,CSVERDNEQFF,TGCAGCGTTGAACGGGACAATGAGCAGTTCTTC
once,TRBV19,TRBD2,TRBJ2-1,CASSSGGLYNEQFF,TGTGCCAGTAGTAGCGGGGGGTTGTACAATGAGCAGTTCTTC
NA,TRBV5-1,NA,TRBJ2-7,CASSTPLVSGEQYF,TGCGCCAGCAGCACACCGCTCGTGTCTGGAGAGCAGTACTTC
NA,TRBV18,TRBD1,TRBJ1-1,CASSPGQENTEAFF,TGTGCCAGCTCACCGGGACAGGAGAACACTGAAGCTTTCTTT
NA,TRBV20-1,NA,TRBJ1-1,CSAGRDTEAFF,TGCAGTGCTGGCCGGGACACTGAAGCTTTCTTT
NA,TRBV27,NA,TRBJ1-5,CASSSLGQPQHF,TGTGCCAGCAGTTCTTTGGGGCAGCCCCAGCATTTT
NA,TRBV6-5,NA,TRBJ2-7,CASSDRAYQWQYF,TGTGCCAGCAGCGACAGAGCTTACCAGTGGCAGTACTTC
NA,TRBV3-1/TRBV3-2,TRBD1,TRBJ1-1,CASSQVGGQWVFF,TGTGCCAGCAGCCAAGTGGGGGGACAGTGGGTTTTCTTT
NA,TRBV5-5,TRBD1,TRBJ1-3,CASSSSGTGGNTIYF,TGTGCCAGCAGCTCTTCAGGGACAGGGGGAAACACCATATATTTT
NA,TRBV6-4,NA,TRBJ2-7,CASSDRQGTTYF,TGTGCCAGCAGTGACCGGCAGGGCACAACGTACTTC
NA,TRBV28,NA,TRBJ2-7,CASSWGAGFVSYEQYF,TGTGCCAGCAGTTGGGGCGCGGGCTTCGTCTCCTACGAGCAGTACTTC
NA,TRBV7-2,NA,TRBJ2-5,CASSLGGQTTQYF,TGTGCCAGCAGCTTGGGGGGGCAAACGACCCAGTACTTC
NA,TRBV30,NA,TRBJ1-1,CAWSVGALNTEAFF,TGTGCCTGGAGTGTTGGAGCCCTGAACACTGAAGCTTTCTTT
NA,TRBV6-1,TRBD1,TRBJ1-1,CASSEWGQGYTEAFF,TGTGCCAGCAGTGAATGGGGACAGGGGTACACTGAAGCTTTCTTT
once,TRBV12-3/TRBV12-4,NA,TRBJ2-1,CASSLGFAAEQFF,TGTGCCAGCAGTTTAGGGTTCGCTGCTGAGCAGTTCTTC
NA,TRBV3-1/TRBV3-2,NA,TRBJ1-5,CASSPTMGTNSNQPQHF,TGTGCCAGCAGCCCTACGATGGGGACTAATAGCAATCAGCCCCAGCATTTT
NA,TRBV6-6,NA,TRBJ1-4,CASSYPGRDEKLFF,TGTGCCAGCAGTTACCCAGGGAGGGATGAAAAACTGTTTTTT
NA,TRBV29-1,TRBD1,TRBJ2-1,CSVTTGSGAYNEQFF,TGCAGCGTTACGACAGGGTCGGGCGCCTACAATGAGCAGTTCTTC
NA,TRBV11-2,NA,TRBJ2-6,CASSGLGMAGGANVLTF,TGTGCCAGCAGCGGCCTCGGGATGGCGGGCGGGGCCAACGTCCTGACTTTC
NA,TRBV6-5,NA,TRBJ2-3,CASSYSIGVPDTQYF,TGTGCCAGCAGTTACTCGATAGGGGTACCAGATACGCAGTATTTT
NA,TRBV19,NA,TRBJ2-3,CASSIGTGIYTDTQYF,TGTGCCAGTAGTATCGGGACGGGGATCTACACAGATACGCAGTATTTT
NA,TRBV12-3/TRBV12-4,NA,TRBJ1-5,CASSPGGVAGWHF,TGTGCCAGCAGCCCTGGAGGGGTGGCGGGGTGGCATTTT
NA,TRBV10-2,TRBD2,TRBJ2-1,CASSGAGGHNEQFF,TGCGCCAGCAGTGGAGCGGGGGGGCACAATGAGCAGTTCTTC
NA,TRBV7-8,NA,TRBJ2-1,CASSYGRPAYNEQFF,TGTGCCAGCAGCTACGGCCGTCCCGCCTACAATGAGCAGTTCTTC